The source of this T cell receptor (beta chain) is a study of metastatic and nonmetastatic thyroid tumors. Study context: Repertoire comparisons spanned blood and tumor or nodule tissue from malignant and benign thyroid patients. Overall study results and limits: In both blood and tumor samples, TCR beta diversity was reported significantly higher for malignant than benign nodules.

This CDR3 is built from 15 residues. Germline V gives CDR1 MNHEY, CDR2 SVGAGI. Trimming left V 2 bases short and J 8 bases short, with 18 bases between. About this clone: The antigen is not known.

Each patient went into thyroid surgery without having received any treatment. With MiXCR, TCRdb reprocessed the PCR reads. The sample has about 41,000 clones; 20% to 30% are singletons. This clonotype was obtained from a female donor with papillary thyroid cancer or a benign thyroid nodule (not recorded which). Some clones in this sample may be carry-over from other donors' samples. This chain joins TRBV6-5 and TRBJ1-1; tentatively, D is TRBD1 (5 bases). The sequencing input was tumor tissue. The chain's CDR3 is CASSYKGRGIGEAFF. The CDR3 DNA is TGTGCCAGCAGTTACAAGGGTAGGGGTATTGGAGAAGCTTTCTTT.